Listed below are T cell receptor beta chains from one sample, sequenced in a study of T cells in localized non-small cell lung cancer. The assay was immunoSEQ multiplex PCR, and TCRdb's table has in-frame clones only and misses some. Among fewer than 35,000 clones listed, under 95% were seen once. Sequencing used peripheral blood, obtained before any cancer treatment. These receptor sequences come from a woman between 35 and 75 years old with stage I lung adenocarcinoma. Both conserved end residues are part of each CDR3. The order of the fields is J gene, D gene, clone size, V gene, CDR3 length, CDR3 protein, CDR3 DNA. The D gene is left open where the match is weak. Expanded clones are given a class, and other clones once, few, many or no size at all.

TRBJ1-1 - - TRBV11-2 15 CASRYYAYSNTEAFF TGTGCCAGCAGGTATTACGCATACTCGAACACTGAAGCTTTCTTT
TRBJ1-1 TRBD1 - TRBV18 17 CASSPAIGGTGGTEAFF TGTGCCAGCTCACCAGCGATAGGAGGGACAGGGGGAACTGAAGCTTTCTTT
TRBJ1-2 TRBD1 - TRBV2 15 CASSEWGTGDYGYTF TGTGCCAGCAGTGAATGGGGGACAGGGGACTATGGCTACACCTTC
TRBJ2-7 - - TRBV28 16 CASSSAGRGPSYEQYF TGTGCCAGCAGTTCGGCGGGGCGGGGGCCCTCCTACGAGCAGTACTTC
TRBJ2-3 TRBD2 - TRBV7-9 16 CASSSKRGVRTDTQYF TGTGCCAGCAGCTCCAAGCGGGGGGTGCGCACAGATACGCAGTATTTT
TRBJ2-7 - - TRBV6-6 14 CASSYPGLSYEQYF TGTGCCAGCAGTTACCCGGGACTGTCCTACGAGCAGTACTTC
TRBJ2-3 - - TRBV4-2 15 CASSQDFSNTDTQYF TGTGCCAGCAGCCAAGACTTTTCCAACACAGATACGCAGTATTTT
TRBJ2-5 TRBD2 - TRBV19 17 CASSSRGTSGRHETQYF TGTGCCAGTAGTTCGCGGGGGACTAGCGGGAGACATGAGACCCAGTACTTC
TRBJ2-3 - - TRBV4-3 15 CASSPAGAGGDTQYF TGCGCCAGCAGCCCTGCGGGGGCCGGCGGAGATACGCAGTATTTT
TRBJ1-4 - - TRBV28 17 CASSFLTSRRLGEKLFF TGTGCCAGCAGTTTTTTAACTTCGCGCCGACTCGGAGAAAAACTGTTTTTT
TRBJ2-7 - - TRBV19 12 CARLTGELEQYF TGTGCCAGGCTCACGGGAGAGCTCGAGCAGTACTTC
TRBJ2-2 TRBD1 - TRBV6-1 14 CASRDRVNTGELFF TGTGCCAGCAGGGACAGGGTGAACACCGGGGAGCTGTTTTTT
TRBJ2-1 TRBD2 - TRBV7-2 16 CASRGQAGGFYNEQFF TGTGCCAGCAGGGGTCAAGCGGGGGGCTTCTACAATGAGCAGTTCTTC
TRBJ2-7 - - TRBV6-5 16 CASSSPFLGGVYEQYF TGTGCCAGCAGTTCCCCATTTCTTGGGGGAGTCTACGAGCAGTACTTC
TRBJ2-7 - - TRBV5-1 14 CASSLDGTVYEQYF TGCGCCAGCAGCTTAGACGGGACTGTGTACGAGCAGTACTTC
TRBJ2-1 - - TRBV4-3 16 CASSQEAISSYNEQFF TGCGCCAGCAGCCAAGAAGCGATTTCCTCCTACAATGAGCAGTTCTTC
TRBJ1-4 - - TRBV10-2 18 CASSPFTANLATNEKLFF TGCGCCAGCAGTCCATTTACAGCCAACCTTGCAACTAATGAAAAACTGTTTTTT
TRBJ1-5 - - TRBV5-6 13 CASSFELNQPQHF TGTGCCAGCAGCTTCGAGCTCAATCAGCCCCAGCATTTT
TRBJ2-2 TRBD2 - TRBV9 19 CASSPRLAGIGRNTGELFF TGTGCCAGCAGCCCAAGACTAGCGGGAATTGGCAGGAACACCGGGGAGCTGTTTTTT
TRBJ2-7 - - TRBV6-1 14 CASRKETGGYEQYF TGTGCCAGCAGAAAAGAGACAGGCGGCTACGAGCAGTACTTC
TRBJ2-3 TRBD1 - TRBV29-1 12 CSGDRVADTQYF TGCAGCGGGGACAGGGTGGCAGATACGCAGTATTTT
TRBJ2-5 TRBD1 - TRBV7-8 13 CASSLAGTGTQYF TGTGCCAGCAGCTTAGCGGGGACAGGGACCCAGTACTTC
TRBJ2-7 - - TRBV5-6 14 CASSLNPRLTGQYF TGTGCCAGCAGCTTGAACCCCCGGCTTACAGGTCAGTACTTC
TRBJ2-7 TRBD2 - TRBV5-4 16 CASSPGTTEGIYEQYF TGTGCCAGCAGCCCCGGGACTACCGAAGGGATCTACGAGCAGTACTTC
TRBJ1-2 - - TRBV19 15 CASSIAQALRRGYTF TGTGCCAGTAGTATAGCCCAGGCGCTCAGGCGAGGCTACACCTTC
TRBJ1-2 - - TRBV7-2 15 CASSLARTVKYGYTF TGTGCCAGCAGCTTAGCCAGGACAGTTAAGTATGGCTACACCTTC
TRBJ2-1 - - TRBV5-6 15 CASSPQGGTYNEQFF TGTGCCAGCAGCCCTCAGGGGGGGACTTACAATGAGCAGTTCTTC
TRBJ2-5 - - TRBV7-9 11 CASSSGETQYF TGTGCCAGCAGCTCCGGGGAGACCCAGTACTTC
TRBJ2-7 - once TRBV28 13 CASVDPGGHEQYF TGTGCCAGCGTCGACCCCGGGGGTCACGAGCAGTACTTC
TRBJ2-3 TRBD2 - TRBV2 13 CASSELRDYRCHF TGTGCCAGCAGTGAGTTACGGGACTACCGGTGCCATTTT
TRBJ2-3 - - TRBV19 16 CASSIRGGDSTDTQYF TGTGCCAGTAGTATACGGGGCGGGGATAGCACAGATACGCAGTATTTT